A single T cell receptor (beta chain) is shown here with its context. Generated by immunoSEQ multiplex PCR, the TCRdb table keeps only in-frame clones and is missing some. Of roughly 50,000 clones detected, roughly 92% appear once; the ten largest clones hold less than 0.3%. The sample belongs to a study of T cell changes during pregnancy in multiple sclerosis. The germline gives CDR1 MNHNS, CDR2 SASEGT. Trimming took off 7 bases at V and 2 bases at J, with 15 bases between the two ends. The CDR3 consists of 14 residues. V usage is TRBV6-1 and J usage is TRBJ2-7; possibly TRBD2 for D (5 bases). The sequenced sample was CD4+ T cells from peripheral blood mononuclear cells, obtained in the third trimester of pregnancy. The receptor was derived from a female donor with multiple sclerosis, enrolled in a pregnancy study. The CDR3 DNA sequence: TGTGCCAGCACTAGCTTTCGGGAAGCCTACGAGCAGTACTTC. Its protein is CASTSFREAYEQYF.